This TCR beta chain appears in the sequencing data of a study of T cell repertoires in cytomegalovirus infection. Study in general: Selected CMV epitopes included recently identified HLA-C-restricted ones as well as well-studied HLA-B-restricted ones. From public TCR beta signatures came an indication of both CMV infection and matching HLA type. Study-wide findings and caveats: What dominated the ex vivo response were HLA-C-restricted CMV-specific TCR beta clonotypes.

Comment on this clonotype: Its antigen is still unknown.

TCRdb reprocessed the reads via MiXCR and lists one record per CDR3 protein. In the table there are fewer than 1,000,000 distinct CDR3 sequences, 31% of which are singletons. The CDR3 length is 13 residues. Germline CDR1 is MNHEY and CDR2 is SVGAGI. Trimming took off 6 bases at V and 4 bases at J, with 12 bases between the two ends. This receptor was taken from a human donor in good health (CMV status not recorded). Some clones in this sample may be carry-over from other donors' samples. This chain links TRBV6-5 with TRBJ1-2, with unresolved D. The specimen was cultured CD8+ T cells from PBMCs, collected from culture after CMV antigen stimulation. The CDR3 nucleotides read TGTGCCAGCAGCACCCAGAGAATCTATGGCTACACCTTC. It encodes CASSTQRIYGYTF.